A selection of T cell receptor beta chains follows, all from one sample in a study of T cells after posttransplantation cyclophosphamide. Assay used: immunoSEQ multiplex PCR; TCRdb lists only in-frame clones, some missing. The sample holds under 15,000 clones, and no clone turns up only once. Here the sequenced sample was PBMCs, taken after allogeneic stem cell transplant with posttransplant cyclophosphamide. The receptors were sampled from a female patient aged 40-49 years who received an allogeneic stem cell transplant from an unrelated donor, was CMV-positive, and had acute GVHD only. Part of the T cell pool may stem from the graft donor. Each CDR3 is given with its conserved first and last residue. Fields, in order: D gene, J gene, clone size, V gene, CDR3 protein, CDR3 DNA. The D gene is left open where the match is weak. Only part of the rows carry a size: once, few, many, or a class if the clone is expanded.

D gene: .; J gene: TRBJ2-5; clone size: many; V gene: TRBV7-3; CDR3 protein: CASSLFYRDQETQYF; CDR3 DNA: TGTGCCAGCAGCTTATTCTACAGGGACCAAGAGACCCAGTACTTC
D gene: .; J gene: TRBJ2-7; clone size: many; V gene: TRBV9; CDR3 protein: CASSVGDKSYEQYF; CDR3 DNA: TGTGCCAGCAGCGTAGGGGACAAGTCCTACGAGCAGTACTTC
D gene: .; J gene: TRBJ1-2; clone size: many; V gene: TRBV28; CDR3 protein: CAIGGRPYGYTF; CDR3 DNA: TGTGCCATTGGGGGCAGGCCCTATGGCTACACCTTC
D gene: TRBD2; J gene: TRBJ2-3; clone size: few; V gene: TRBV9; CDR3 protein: CASSVRRGGRDTQYF; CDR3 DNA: TGTGCCAGCAGCGTAAGGCGGGGGGGCAGGGATACGCAGTATTTT
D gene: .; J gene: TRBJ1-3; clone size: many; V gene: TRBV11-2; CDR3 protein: CASSFGSRGNTIYF; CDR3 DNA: TGTGCCAGCAGCTTCGGGAGTAGGGGAAACACCATATATTTT
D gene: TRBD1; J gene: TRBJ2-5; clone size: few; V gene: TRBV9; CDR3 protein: CASSAGQGIQETQYF; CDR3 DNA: TGTGCCAGCAGCGCAGGACAGGGGATTCAAGAGACCCAGTACTTC
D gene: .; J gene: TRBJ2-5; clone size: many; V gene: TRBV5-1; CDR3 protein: CASSLIGGGTQETQYF; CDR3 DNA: TGCGCCAGCAGCCTTATAGGCGGCGGAACGCAAGAGACCCAGTACTTC
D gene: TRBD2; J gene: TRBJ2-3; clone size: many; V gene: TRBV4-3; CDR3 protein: CASSHKAGGPDTQYF; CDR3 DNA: TGCGCCAGCAGCCACAAAGCGGGGGGGCCAGATACGCAGTATTTT
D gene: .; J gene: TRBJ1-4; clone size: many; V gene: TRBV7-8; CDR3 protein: CASSLGRNEKLFF; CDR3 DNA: TGTGCCAGCAGCTTAGGCAGGAATGAAAAACTGTTTTTT
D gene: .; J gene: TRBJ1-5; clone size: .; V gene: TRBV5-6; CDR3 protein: CASSFFDRFNQPQHF; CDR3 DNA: TGTGCCAGCAGCTTCTTTGACAGATTCAATCAGCCCCAGCATTTT
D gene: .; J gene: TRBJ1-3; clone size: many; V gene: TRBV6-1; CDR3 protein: CASNSRDSGNTIYF; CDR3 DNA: TGTGCCAGCAATTCCCGGGATTCTGGAAACACCATATATTTT
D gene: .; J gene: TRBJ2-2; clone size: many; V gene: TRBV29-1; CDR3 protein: CSVVPSSGPNTGELFF; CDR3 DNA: TGCAGCGTTGTGCCGAGTAGCGGTCCGAACACCGGGGAGCTGTTTTTT
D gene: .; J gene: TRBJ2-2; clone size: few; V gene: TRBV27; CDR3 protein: CASSLQWGVRSGELFF; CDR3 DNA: TGTGCCAGCAGTTTACAATGGGGGGTACGGAGCGGGGAGCTGTTTTTT
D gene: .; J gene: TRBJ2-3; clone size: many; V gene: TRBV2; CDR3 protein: CASSDRAYTDTQYF; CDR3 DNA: TGTGCCAGCAGTGACAGGGCTTATACAGATACGCAGTATTTT
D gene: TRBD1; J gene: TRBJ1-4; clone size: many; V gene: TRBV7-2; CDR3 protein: CASSLDLGQGGEKLFF; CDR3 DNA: TGTGCCAGCAGCTTAGACTTGGGACAGGGTGGTGAAAAACTGTTTTTT
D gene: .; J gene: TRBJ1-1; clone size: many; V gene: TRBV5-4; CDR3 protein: CASSLWGVSTEAFF; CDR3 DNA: TGTGCCAGCAGCTTGTGGGGGGTGAGCACTGAAGCTTTCTTT
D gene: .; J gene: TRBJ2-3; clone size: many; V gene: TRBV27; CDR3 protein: CASSLTGWAQYF; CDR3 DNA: TGTGCCAGCAGCCTTACGGGGTGGGCGCAGTATTTT
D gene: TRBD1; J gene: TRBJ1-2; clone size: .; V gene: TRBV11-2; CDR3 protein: CASSLDQGANYGYTF; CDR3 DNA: TGTGCCAGCAGCTTAGACCAGGGGGCCAACTATGGCTACACCTTC
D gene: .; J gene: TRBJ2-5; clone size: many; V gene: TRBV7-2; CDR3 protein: CASSRRDTLGTQYF; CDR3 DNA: TGTGCCAGCAGCCGCCGGGACACCCTTGGGACCCAGTACTTC
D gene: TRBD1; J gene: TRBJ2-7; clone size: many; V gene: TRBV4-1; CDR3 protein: CASSLRQGFVSYEQYF; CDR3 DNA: TGCGCCAGCAGCCTCAGACAGGGGTTTGTCTCCTACGAGCAGTACTTC
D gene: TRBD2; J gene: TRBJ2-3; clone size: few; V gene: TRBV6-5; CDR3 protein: CASRRTSGSSDTQYF; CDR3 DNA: TGTGCCAGCAGGAGGACTAGCGGGAGTTCAGATACGCAGTATTTT
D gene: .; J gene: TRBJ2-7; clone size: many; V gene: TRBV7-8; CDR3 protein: CASSLAYGGSYEQYF; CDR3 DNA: TGTGCCAGCAGCTTAGCCTATGGGGGGTCCTACGAGCAGTACTTC
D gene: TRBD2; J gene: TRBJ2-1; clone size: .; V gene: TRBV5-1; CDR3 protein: CASSLASGGRNEQFF; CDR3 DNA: TGCGCCAGCAGCTTGGCTAGCGGGGGTCGAAATGAGCAGTTCTTC
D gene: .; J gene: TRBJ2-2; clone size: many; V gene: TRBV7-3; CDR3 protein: CASSLRGTSNTGELFF; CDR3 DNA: TGTGCCAGCAGCTTAAGGGGGACTTCCAACACCGGGGAGCTGTTTTTT
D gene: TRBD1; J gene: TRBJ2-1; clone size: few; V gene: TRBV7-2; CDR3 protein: CASSLDGTGWSNEQFF; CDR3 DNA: TGTGCCAGCAGCTTAGACGGGACAGGGTGGTCGAATGAGCAGTTCTTC
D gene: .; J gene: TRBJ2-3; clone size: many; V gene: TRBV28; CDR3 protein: CASSFGDGTSNTDTQYF; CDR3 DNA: TGTGCCAGCAGTTTTGGAGACGGTACTAGTAATACAGATACGCAGTATTTT
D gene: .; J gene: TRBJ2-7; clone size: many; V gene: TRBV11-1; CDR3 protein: CASSFPGIAYEQYF; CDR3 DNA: TGTGCCAGCAGCTTCCCCGGGATCGCCTACGAGCAGTACTTC
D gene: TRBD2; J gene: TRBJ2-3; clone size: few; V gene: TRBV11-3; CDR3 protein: CASSVGLAGGLDTQYF; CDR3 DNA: TGTGCCAGCAGCGTCGGACTAGCGGGAGGGTTAGATACGCAGTATTTT
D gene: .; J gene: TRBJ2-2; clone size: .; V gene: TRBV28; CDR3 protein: CASSYPGRYSGELFF; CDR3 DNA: TGTGCCAGCAGCTATCCGGGGAGGTATTCCGGGGAGCTGTTTTTT
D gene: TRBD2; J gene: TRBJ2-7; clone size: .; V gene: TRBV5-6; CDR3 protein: CASSFFGTSGSGEQYF; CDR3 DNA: TGTGCCAGCAGCTTCTTCGGGACTAGCGGGAGTGGCGAGCAGTACTTC
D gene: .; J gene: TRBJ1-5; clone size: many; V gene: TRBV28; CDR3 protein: CASSLRREPQHF; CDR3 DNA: TGTGCCAGCAGTTTGAGGAGGGAGCCCCAGCATTTT
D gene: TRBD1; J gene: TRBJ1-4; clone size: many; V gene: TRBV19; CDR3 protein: CASSSKGGLDEKLFF; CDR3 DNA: TGTGCCAGTAGTTCGAAAGGGGGCCTGGATGAAAAACTGTTTTTT
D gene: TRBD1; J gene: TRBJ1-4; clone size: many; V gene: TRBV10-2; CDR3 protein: CASGRWDREEKLFF; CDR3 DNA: TGCGCCAGCGGGAGGTGGGACAGGGAGGAAAAACTGTTTTTT
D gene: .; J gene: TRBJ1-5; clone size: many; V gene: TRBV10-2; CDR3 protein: CASSEGARQPQHF; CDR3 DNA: TGCGCCAGCAGTGAGGGGGCACGACAGCCCCAGCATTTT
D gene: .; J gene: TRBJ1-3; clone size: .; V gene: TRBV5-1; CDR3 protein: CASSLGSGSGSTIYF; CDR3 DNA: TGCGCCAGCAGCTTGGGGTCAGGCTCAGGAAGCACCATATATTTT